These T cell receptor beta chains were read from a single sample in a study of naive and memory T cell subsets. TCRdb reprocessed the UMI-ligation and nested PCR reads with MiXCR, giving one entry per CDR3 protein. The data show about 120,000 distinct CDR3 sequences, with 36% seen just once and 0.75% to 1% held by the top ten. Sequencing was done on a sample of central memory CD4+ T cells from blood. The receptors here all came from a human donor in good health. Each CDR3 is given with its conserved first and last residue. Each record gives: V gene, J gene, CDR3 length, CDR3 protein.

v_call: TRBV5-1; j_call: TRBJ1-1; cdr3_length: 15; cdr3_aa: CASSLDRGRGTEAFF
v_call: TRBV6-5; j_call: TRBJ1-2; cdr3_length: 15; cdr3_aa: CASSYQGRKNYGYTF
v_call: TRBV12-3/TRBV12-4; j_call: TRBJ2-7; cdr3_length: 14; cdr3_aa: CASAQVSPPYEQYF
v_call: TRBV20-1; j_call: TRBJ2-6; cdr3_length: 16; cdr3_aa: CSARRLAGSGANVLTF
v_call: TRBV6-6; j_call: TRBJ2-5; cdr3_length: 16; cdr3_aa: CASSSVRGSYQETQYF
v_call: TRBV6-6; j_call: TRBJ1-5; cdr3_length: 17; cdr3_aa: CASSYGGTQNSNQPQHF
v_call: TRBV7-6; j_call: TRBJ1-4; cdr3_length: 15; cdr3_aa: CASSLSLATNEKLFF
v_call: TRBV7-2; j_call: TRBJ1-1; cdr3_length: 14; cdr3_aa: CASSLSPGNTEAFF
v_call: TRBV6-2/TRBV6-3; j_call: TRBJ1-5; cdr3_length: 13; cdr3_aa: CASSFRGSQPQHF
v_call: TRBV24-1; j_call: TRBJ2-2; cdr3_length: 16; cdr3_aa: CATSDEWTGERGELFF
v_call: TRBV10-3; j_call: TRBJ2-7; cdr3_length: 12; cdr3_aa: CAIRSTSYEQYF
v_call: TRBV6-2/TRBV6-3; j_call: TRBJ2-3; cdr3_length: 17; cdr3_aa: CASSYALAHTSTDTQYF